The 13 T cell receptor beta chains in this list originate from one sample, sequenced in a study of shared clonotypes between healthy human individuals. Assay used: immunoSEQ multiplex PCR; TCRdb lists only in-frame clones, some missing. The sample has approximately 500,000 clones, roughly 80% seen once; the top ten hold more than 10%. Specimen: PBMCs. The receptors here all came from a woman aged 40-49 years in good health. Some clones in this sample may be carry-over from other donors' samples.

V and J are TRBV4-1 and TRBJ1-1; D not resolved. CDR1 MGHRA and CDR2 YSYEKL come from the germline V gene. The CDR3 consists of 16 residues. V dropped 0 bases and J dropped 1 base, with 12 bases sitting between them. The CDR3 region is CASSQDLAVRNTEAFF. The CDR3 bases are TGCGCCAGCAGCCAAGATCTAGCGGTGCGGAACACTGAAGCTTTCTTT.

This clone was picked up a small number of times. V and J are TRBV5-6 and TRBJ1-2; 7 bases are a match to TRBD1. The CDR3 contains 15 residues. V was pared by 4 bases and J by 4 bases, with 10 bases of the junction left unmatched. Germline V lookup: CDR1 SGHDT, CDR2 YYEEEE. The DNA of the CDR3 is TGTGCCAGCAGCCCCACCCCGACAGGGTTCTATGGCTACACCTTC. Translating it yields CASSPTPTGFYGYTF.

Concerning this clone: Other DNA sequences from this sample encode an identical CDR3 as well. The CDR3 loop reads CASSLGGGETQYF. The CDR3, as DNA: TGTGCCAGCAGTTTGGGGGGCGGAGAGACCCAGTACTTC. This chain connects TRBV28 to TRBJ2-5, with D perhaps TRBD1 or TRBD2 (6 bases each). Germline values: CDR1 MDHEN, CDR2 SYDVKM. The CDR3 runs 13 residues. V lost 3 bases, J lost 4 bases, and 9 bases lay in between.

This clone has only a few counts. The chain recombines TRBV16 with TRBJ1-4; a possible D gene is TRBD1 (5 bases). Trimming took 4 bases from V and 7 from J, leaving 16 bases between them. The V gene's germline CDR1 is KGHSY and CDR2 FQNENV. The CDR3 has 15 amino acids. In DNA, the CDR3 is TGTGCCAGCAGCCGCTCGCTCGGGGCTAGTGAAAAACTGTTTTTT. Translation gives CASSRSLGASEKLFF.

The chain joins TRBV14 to TRBJ1-1, with no clear D. The V end was cut by 3 bases, the J end by 7 bases, with 15 bases between. The CDR3 covers 14 residues. Per germline, CDR1 SGHDN and CDR2 FVKESK. CDR3 DNA sequence: TGTGCCAGCAGCCAGCGGGCCTCGGCCCGTGAAGCTTTCTTT. Translating it yields CASSQRASAREAFF.

The rearrangement joins TRBV13 to TRBJ1-1, with a weak D call TRBD1 (5 bases). V was shortened by 5 bases and J by 3 bases, with 19 bases between the two germline ends. CDR1 PRHDT and CDR2 FYEKMQ come from the germline V gene (reference sequence). This CDR3 is 16 amino acids long. This chain's CDR3 is CASSPGQGTRHTEAFF. The CDR3 region has the DNA TGTGCCAGCAGCCCAGGGCAGGGTACGAGGCACACTGAAGCTTTCTTT.

This clone was seen a few times. This specimen includes other DNA sequences encoding the same CDR3. V usage is TRBV29-1 and J usage is TRBJ2-5; D is undetermined. Germline assignment: CDR1 SQVTM and CDR2 ANQGSEA. The V end lost 4 bases, the J end lost 2 bases, and 5 bases lay between the germline ends. The CDR3 is 11 residues long. The CDR3 nucleotides read TGCAGCGTTGGGGAACAAGAGACCCAGTACTTC. Amino acid sequence: CSVGEQETQYF.

The chain employs TRBV30 and TRBJ2-3; D is perhaps TRBD1 (7 bases). CDR1 and CDR2 (germline): GTSNPN, SVGIG (reference sequence). This CDR3 is built from 14 residues. Trimming took off 3 bases at V and 2 bases at J, with 12 bases between the two ends. The CDR3 here is CAWSRGTATDTQYF. CDR3 nucleotides: TGTGCCTGGAGCAGGGGGACTGCCACAGATACGCAGTATTTT.

V is TRBV2 and J is TRBJ2-3; D ambiguous. CDR1 SNHLY and CDR2 FYNNEI come from the germline V gene. Trimming shortened V by 6 bases and J by 6 bases, and 7 bases separated the two germline ends. This CDR3 comprises 11 residues. In nucleotides, the CDR3 is TGTGCCAGCAGAGAATCGGATACGCAGTATTTT. Amino acids: CASRESDTQYF.

Points on this clone: The junction differs from germline at one of its ends, possibly a read error. The chain recombines TRBV5-6 with TRBJ2-2; perhaps TRBD2 as D (6 bases). Germline V gives CDR1 SGHDT, CDR2 YYEEEE. The CDR3 contains 12 residues. The CDR3 loop is CASSLQVGGLFF. CDR3 bases: TGTGCCAGCAGCTTGCAGGTCGGGGGGCTGTTTTTT. The full variable domain, in which reference TRBV5-6 and TRBJ2-2 provide the parts outside the CDR3, is DAGVTQSPTHLIKTRGQQVTLRCSPKSGHDTVSWYQQALGQGPQFIFQYYEEEERQRGNFPDRFSGHQFPNYSSELNVNALLLGDSALYLCASSLQVGGLFFGEGSRLTVL.

This chain uses TRBV5-1 with TRBJ2-7, with TRBD1 matching over 10 bases. This CDR3 is 15 amino acids long. Germline values: CDR1 SGHRS, CDR2 YFSETQ. The V and J ends lost 4 bases and 2 bases, in that order; junction bases with no gene match: 6. CDR3 bases: TGCGCCAGCAGCACGGCCGGGACAGGGGCCTACGAGCAGTACTTC. As protein: CASSTAGTGAYEQYF.

Concerning this clone itself: A far more abundant clone sits one base away, making this likely a read error. J is TRBJ1-2 and V is TRBV30; D gene unclear. Germline V lookup: CDR1 GTSNPN, CDR2 SVGIG (reference sequence). This CDR3 has 14 residues. CDR3 coding DNA: TGTGCCTTGAGTGTCGGGCCTTCCTTCTATGGCTACACCTTC. Amino acid sequence: CALSVGPSFYGYTF.

This clone turned up a few times. Possible read error: a much larger clone is one base away. This sequence joins TRBV30 and TRBJ1-2; possibly TRBD1 for D (5 bases). CDR1 and CDR2 (germline): GTSNPN, SVGIG (reference sequence). The CDR3 totals 12 residues. In DNA form, the CDR3 reads TGTGCCCGGAGTGAACAGGCCGGTGGCTACACCTTC. Translated: CARSEQAGGYTF.